The clone carrying this TCR beta chain was detected many times. This sample is part of a study of T cells in Graves' hyperthyroidism and ophthalmopathy. Germline V gene sequence: CDR1 MDHEN, CDR2 SYDVKM. The V gene lost 6 bases and the J gene lost 3 bases, with 12 bases spanning the gap. The CDR3 runs 14 residues. RNA transcripts served as the template for amplifying TCR beta CDR3 regions. The HTBI primer set served for first-round RT-PCR of the TCR CDR3. MiXCR, applied by TCRdb to the multiplex PCR reads, yields one record per CDR3 protein. Among around 690,000 distinct CDR3 sequences listed, roughly 20% were seen once.

The sequence derives from a man aged 25 to 40 with Graves' ophthalmopathy. The genes are TRBV28 and TRBJ1-5; D may be TRBD1 (6 bases). Sequenced input: blood. The CDR3 DNA sequence: TGTGCCAGCAGGAGGGGGTGGGACAATCAGCCCCAGCATTTT. Residues: CASRRGWDNQPQHF.